The clone carrying this T cell receptor beta chain was observed at least ten times. Its antigen is undetermined. The data originate from a study of T cells in Graves' hyperthyroidism and ophthalmopathy. Study-wide results and limits: Ophthalmopathy and stable hyperthyroidism were told apart by a 13 V-J model.

Across 18 months, stable Graves' hyperthyroidism was marked by no progression to ophthalmopathy. The hyperthyroidism patients had all been newly diagnosed, and their disease duration was under 2 months. Their ages ranged from 18 to 65 years. Patients with uncontrolled infections, other autoimmune diseases, pregnancy or lactation were excluded. The source material, RNA transcripts, was used to amplify TCR beta CDR3 regions. RT-PCR in the first round (using the HTBI primer set) targeted the TCR CDR3. Each CDR3 protein gets one entry after TCRdb re-called the multiplex PCR reads with MiXCR. The sample consists of hundreds of thousands of distinct CDR3 sequences, approximately 14% of them appearing once. The sequencing input was blood. The receptor was derived from a woman aged 18 to 35 with Graves' hyperthyroidism.

The CDR3 is CASSLRRAQPQHF. In DNA, the CDR3 is TGTGCCAGCAGCTTAAGACGGGCGCAGCCCCAGCATTTT. The gene calls are TRBV13 and TRBJ1-5, with D unclear. Germline V gives CDR1 PRHDT, CDR2 FYEKMQ (reference sequence). This CDR3 contains 13 residues. The V end lost 2 bases, the J end lost 7 bases, and 9 bases lay between the germline ends.